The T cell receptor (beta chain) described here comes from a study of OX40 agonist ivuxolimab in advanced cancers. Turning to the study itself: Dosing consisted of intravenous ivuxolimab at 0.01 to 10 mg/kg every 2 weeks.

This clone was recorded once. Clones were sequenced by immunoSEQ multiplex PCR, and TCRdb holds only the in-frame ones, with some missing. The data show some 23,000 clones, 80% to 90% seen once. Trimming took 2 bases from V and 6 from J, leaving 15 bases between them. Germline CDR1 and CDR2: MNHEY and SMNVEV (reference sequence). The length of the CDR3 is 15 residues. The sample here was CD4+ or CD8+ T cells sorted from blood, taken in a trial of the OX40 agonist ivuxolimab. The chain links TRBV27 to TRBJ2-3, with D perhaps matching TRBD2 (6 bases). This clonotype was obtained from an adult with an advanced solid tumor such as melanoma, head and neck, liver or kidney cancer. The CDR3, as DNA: TGTGCCAGCAGTTTAGGCGGAGGGAGGTTGGATACGCAGTATTTT. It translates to CASSLGGGRLDTQYF.